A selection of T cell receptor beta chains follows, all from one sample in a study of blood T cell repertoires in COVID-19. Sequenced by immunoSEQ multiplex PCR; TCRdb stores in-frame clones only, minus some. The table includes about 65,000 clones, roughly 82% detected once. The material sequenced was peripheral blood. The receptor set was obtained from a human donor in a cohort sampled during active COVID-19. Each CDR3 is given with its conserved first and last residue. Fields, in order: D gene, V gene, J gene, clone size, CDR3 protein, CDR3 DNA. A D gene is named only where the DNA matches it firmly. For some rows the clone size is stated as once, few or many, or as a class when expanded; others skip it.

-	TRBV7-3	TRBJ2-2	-	CASSLNSLVNTGELFF	TGTGCCAGCAGCTTAAATTCACTGGTGAACACCGGGGAGCTGTTTTTT
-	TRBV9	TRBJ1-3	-	CASSPTEGAGNTIYF	TGTGCCAGCAGCCCAACCGAGGGTGCTGGAAACACCATATATTTT
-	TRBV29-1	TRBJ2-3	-	CSAQLEYSTDTQYF	TGCAGCGCACAACTAGAATACAGCACAGATACGCAGTATTTT
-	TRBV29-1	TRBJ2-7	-	CSVVISGYEQYF	TGCAGCGTTGTTATTAGCGGATACGAGCAGTACTTC
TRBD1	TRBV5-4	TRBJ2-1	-	CASSASGGTYNEQFF	TGTGCCAGCAGCGCATCAGGGGGCACCTACAATGAGCAGTTCTTC
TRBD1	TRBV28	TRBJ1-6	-	CASSSPGQKNSPLHF	TGTGCCAGCAGTTCCCCGGGACAGAAGAATTCACCCCTCCACTTT
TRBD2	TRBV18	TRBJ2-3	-	CASSPQAGGKDTQYF	TGTGCCAGCTCACCCCAGGCGGGGGGCAAGGATACGCAGTATTTT
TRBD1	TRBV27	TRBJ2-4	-	CASSSDRGNIQYF	TGTGCCAGCAGTTCTGACAGGGGGAACATTCAGTACTTC
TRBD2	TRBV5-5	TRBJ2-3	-	CASSRELAGGRDTQYF	TGTGCCAGCAGCCGAGAACTAGCGGGGGGCAGGGATACGCAGTATTTT
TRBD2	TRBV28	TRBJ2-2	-	CASSSLAGDGELFF	TGTGCCAGCAGTTCACTAGCGGGGGACGGGGAGCTGTTTTTT
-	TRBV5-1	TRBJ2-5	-	CASSLGPEAIQETQYF	TGCGCCAGCAGCTTGGGGCCCGAGGCCATCCAAGAGACCCAGTACTTC
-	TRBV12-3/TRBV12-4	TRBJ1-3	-	CASSFLRNTIYF	TGTGCCAGCAGTTTCCTTAGAAACACCATATATTTT
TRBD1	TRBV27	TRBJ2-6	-	CASQGAGANVLTF	TGTGCCAGCCAGGGGGCTGGGGCCAACGTCCTGACTTTC
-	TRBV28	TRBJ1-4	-	CASSPRAPATNEKLFF	TGTGCCAGCAGCCCGCGGGCGCCTGCAACTAATGAAAAACTGTTTTTT
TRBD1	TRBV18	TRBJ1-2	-	CASSPPATGGDYGYTF	TGTGCCAGCTCACCCCCCGCGACAGGGGGCGACTATGGCTACACCTTC
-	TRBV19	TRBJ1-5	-	CASSIRQNQPQHF	TGTGCCAGTAGTATAAGACAGAATCAGCCCCAGCATTTT
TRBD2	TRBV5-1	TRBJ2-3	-	CASSWRTSGVESDTQYF	TGCGCCAGCAGCTGGAGGACTAGCGGGGTCGAGTCAGATACGCAGTATTTT
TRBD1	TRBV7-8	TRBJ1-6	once	CASSFRQGRGHNSPLHF	TGTGCCAGCAGCTTTAGACAGGGGAGGGGGCATAATTCACCCCTCCACTTT
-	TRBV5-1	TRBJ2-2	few	CASSLGGGDTGELFF	TGCGCCAGCAGCTTAGGCGGGGGCGACACCGGGGAGCTGTTTTTT
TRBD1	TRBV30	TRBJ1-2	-	CAWRTPGQGANYGYTF	TGTGCCTGGAGGACACCCGGACAGGGGGCGAACTATGGCTACACCTTC
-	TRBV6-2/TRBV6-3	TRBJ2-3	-	CASSYTGERVWEADTQYF	TGTGCCAGCAGTTACACCGGTGAACGGGTTTGGGAGGCAGATACGCAGTATTTT
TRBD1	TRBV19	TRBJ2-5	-	CASTSGTGGETQYF	TGTGCCAGTACCTCCGGGACAGGGGGTGAGACCCAGTACTTC
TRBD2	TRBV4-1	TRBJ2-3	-	CASSQGEGYTDTQYF	TGCGCCAGCAGCCAAGGGGAGGGATACACAGATACGCAGTATTTT
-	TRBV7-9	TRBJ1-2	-	CASSPIRGGSYGYTF	TGTGCCAGCAGCCCAATCCGGGGGGGCTCCTATGGCTACACCTTC
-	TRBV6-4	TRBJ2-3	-	CASSDGQSTDTQYF	TGTGCCAGCAGTGATGGACAGAGCACAGATACGCAGTATTTT
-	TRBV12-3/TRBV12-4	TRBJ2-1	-	CASSFGTSNEQFF	TGTGCCAGCAGTTTCGGGACATCCAATGAGCAGTTCTTC
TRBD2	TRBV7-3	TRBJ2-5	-	CASSLTSGGYQETQYF	TGTGCCAGCAGCCTGACTAGCGGGGGGTACCAAGAGACCCAGTACTTC
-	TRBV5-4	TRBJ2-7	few	CASSSDSYEQYF	TGTGCCAGCAGCTCGGACAGCTACGAGCAGTACTTC
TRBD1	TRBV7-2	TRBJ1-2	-	CASSLDRFYGYTF	TGTGCCAGCAGCTTGGACAGGTTCTATGGCTACACCTTC
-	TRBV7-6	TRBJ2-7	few	CASSLYREGEQYF	TGTGCCAGCAGCCTCTACAGGGAGGGTGAGCAGTACTTC